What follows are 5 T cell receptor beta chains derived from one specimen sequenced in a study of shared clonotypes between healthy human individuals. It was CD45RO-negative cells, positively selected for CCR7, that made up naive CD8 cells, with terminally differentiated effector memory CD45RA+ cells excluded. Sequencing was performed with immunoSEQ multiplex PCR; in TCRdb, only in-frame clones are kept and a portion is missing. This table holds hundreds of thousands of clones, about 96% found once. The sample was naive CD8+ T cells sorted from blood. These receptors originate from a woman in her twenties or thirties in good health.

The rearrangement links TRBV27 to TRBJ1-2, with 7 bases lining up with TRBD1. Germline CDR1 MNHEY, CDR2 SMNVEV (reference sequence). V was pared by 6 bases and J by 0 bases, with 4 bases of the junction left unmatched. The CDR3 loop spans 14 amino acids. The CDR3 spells CASRKTGTNYGYTF. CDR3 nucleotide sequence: TGTGCCAGCAGAAAGACAGGGACTAACTATGGCTACACCTTC.

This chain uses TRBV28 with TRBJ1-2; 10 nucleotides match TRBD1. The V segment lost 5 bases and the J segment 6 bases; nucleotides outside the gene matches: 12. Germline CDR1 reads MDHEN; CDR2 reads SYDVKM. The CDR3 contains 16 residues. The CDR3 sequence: CASSGVRDRGSDGYTF. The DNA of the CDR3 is TGTGCCAGCAGTGGCGTTAGGGACAGGGGCTCCGATGGCTACACCTTC.

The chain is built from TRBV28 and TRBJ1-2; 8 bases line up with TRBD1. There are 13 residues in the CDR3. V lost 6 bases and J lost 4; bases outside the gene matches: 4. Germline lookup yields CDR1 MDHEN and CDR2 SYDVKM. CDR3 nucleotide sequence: TGTGCCAGCAGGTCGGACAGGGTCTATGGCTACACCTTC. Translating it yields CASRSDRVYGYTF.

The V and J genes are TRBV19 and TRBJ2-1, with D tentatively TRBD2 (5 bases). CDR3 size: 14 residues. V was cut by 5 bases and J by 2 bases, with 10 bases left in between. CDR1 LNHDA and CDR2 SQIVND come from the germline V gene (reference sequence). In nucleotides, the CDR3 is TGTGCCAGTAGTGTTCTAGCCCCCTACAATGAGCAGTTCTTC. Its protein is CASSVLAPYNEQFF.

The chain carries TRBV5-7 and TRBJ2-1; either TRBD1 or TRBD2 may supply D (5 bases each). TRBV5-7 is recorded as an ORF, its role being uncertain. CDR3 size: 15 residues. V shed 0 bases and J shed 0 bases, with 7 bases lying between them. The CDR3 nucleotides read TGTGCCAGCAGCTTGGCGGGACCCTCCTACAATGAGCAGTTCTTC. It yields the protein CASSLAGPSYNEQFF.